This TCR beta chain derives from a study of blood T cell repertoires in COVID-19. Study-wide background: Acute and convalescent COVID-19 specimens originated in the United States, Italy and Spain. In each case, the material was cDNA or gDNA derived from T cells, B-cell-depleted T cells, or PBMCs.

Using immunoSEQ multiplex PCR, the repertoire was profiled, and TCRdb retains in-frame clones only, with some absent. Of about 70,000 clones listed, roughly 79% are singletons. Germline V gene lookup returns CDR1 SGDLS and CDR2 YYNGEE. V was clipped by 6 bases and J by 2 bases; unmatched bases: 13. CDR3 size: 17 residues. This rearrangement joins TRBV9 to TRBJ2-1; the match to TRBD2 covers 8 bases. Material for sequencing was peripheral blood. The clonotype was recovered from a man between 65 and 85 years old with acute or convalescent COVID-19. In DNA form, the CDR3 reads TGTGCCAGCACAGGGACGGGAGGGCCGCAAACCTACAATGAGCAGTTCTTC. This gives the protein CASTGTGGPQTYNEQFF.